This TCR beta chain was sequenced during a study of T cells in women clearing cervical HPV infection. Study information: No precancer developed; the control's incident HPV16 infection cleared within 12 months.

In regard to this clone: The antigen remains undetermined. The CDR3 goes on 3 residues after the read ends, and that part is filled in from the germline J gene.

Germline V gene lookup returns CDR1 SGHAT and CDR2 FQNNGV. The ends were cut back, 1 base at V and 4 bases at J, with 6 bases in the middle. The CDR3 totals 13 residues. The assay was immunoSEQ multiplex PCR, and TCRdb's table has in-frame clones only and misses some. The data include around 20,000 clones; the top ten clones carry approximately 5.6%. The study's findings and limits: Combining TCR richness with V gene abundances gave approximately 0.84 AUC. CIN3+ cases had significantly higher TCR richness than controls; evenness did not differ.

The receptor was derived from a woman aged 18-70 years with a cervical HPV16 infection that either progressed to CIN3+ or cleared (not recorded which). Sequencing used blood buffy coat. The chain uses TRBV11-2 and TRBJ2-3; D gene uncertain. The CDR3 here is CASSLASSDTQYF. The DNA read from the CDR3 is TGTGCCAGCAGCTTAGCGTCCTCAGATACG.